What follows are 17 T cell receptor beta chains derived from one specimen sequenced in a study of blood T cell repertoires in COVID-19. TCRdb's table, derived via immunoSEQ multiplex PCR, lists solely in-frame clones and lacks some. The data show about 210,000 clones, with about 88% seen just once and 3% to 3.5% held by the top ten. Sequencing was performed on peripheral blood. The receptors come from a man between 60 and 75 years old with acute or convalescent COVID-19.

The chain has TRBV5-1 and TRBJ2-3; 7 nucleotides align to TRBD1. Trimming took 4 bases from V and 2 from J; bases not matched to a gene: 1. Germline CDR1 SGHRS, CDR2 YFSETQ. This CDR3 comprises 13 residues. The CDR3 here is CASSGQDTDTQYF. The CDR3 DNA sequence: TGCGCCAGCAGCGGACAGGACACAGATACGCAGTATTTT.

The chain combines TRBV27 with TRBJ1-4, with 7 positions matching TRBD1. The CDR3 covers 14 residues. V shed 6 bases and J 8 bases; nucleotides not matched to a gene: 9. The germline gives CDR1 MNHEY, CDR2 SMNVEV (reference sequence). CDR3 bases: TGTGCCAGCAGGCTTCGACAGGGCAGGGAAAAACTGTTTTTT. The encoded protein is CASRLRQGREKLFF.

This rearrangement joins TRBV6-4 to TRBJ2-2; D perhaps matches TRBD2 (6 bases). CDR3 length: 13 residues. Germline loops: CDR1 MRHNA, CDR2 SNTAGT. V lost 5 bases, J lost 6 bases, and 10 bases lay in between. CDR3 sequence reads: CASSPRGAGELFF. DNA of the CDR3: TGTGCCAGCAGTCCCCGCGGGGCCGGGGAGCTGTTTTTT.

The chain's CDR3 is CASSLDRLGEQFF. CDR3 DNA sequence: TGTGCCAGCAGCCTGGACAGGCTCGGGGAGCAGTTCTTC. This chain links TRBV14 with TRBJ2-1; TRBD1 aligns across 7 bases. The CDR3 spans 13 residues. CDR1 and CDR2 from the germline V gene are SGHDN and FVKESK. V dropped 4 bases and J dropped 10; count of bases not matched to a gene: 7.

V and J are TRBV9 and TRBJ1-3, with 8 bases that match TRBD1. V trimming: 0 bases; J trimming: 4 bases; junction bases outside the gene matches: 3. The CDR3 covers 15 residues. Germline-derived CDR1 and CDR2 are SGDLS and YYNGEE. CDR3: CASSVAQGGGNTIYF. Written as DNA, the CDR3 is TGTGCCAGCAGCGTAGCACAGGGGGGGGGAAACACCATATATTTT.

The chain employs TRBV28 and TRBJ2-3; 9 bases line up with TRBD1. CDR1 and CDR2 (germline): MDHEN, SYDVKM. The CDR3 contains 15 residues. The ends lost 5 bases at V and 6 bases at J; junction bases unmatched: 9. The CDR3 reads CASSPNRGLEDTQYF. CDR3 in DNA: TGTGCCAGCAGTCCGAACAGGGGGCTTGAGGATACGCAGTATTTT.

This clone was recorded once. The rearrangement uses TRBV24-1 and TRBJ2-3; D is perhaps TRBD2 (5 bases). The ends were cut back, 5 bases at V and 2 bases at J, with 10 bases in the middle. The CDR3 covers 14 residues. The V gene's germline CDR1 is KGHDR and CDR2 SFDVKD. This CDR3 is CATSVWEFTDTQYF. DNA for the CDR3: TGTGCCACCAGTGTATGGGAGTTCACAGATACGCAGTATTTT.

This clone appeared a single time. The V and J genes are TRBV27 and TRBJ2-3; no firm D call. Deletions cut 8 bases from V and 8 bases from J, with 14 bases between. This CDR3 has 12 amino acids. Germline lookup yields CDR1 MNHEY and CDR2 SMNVEV (reference sequence). CDR3 protein: CASVTPHGTQYF. CDR3 DNA sequence: TGTGCCAGCGTCACTCCCCACGGTACGCAGTATTTT.

This chain connects TRBV7-9 to TRBJ1-6; tentatively, D is TRBD1 (6 bases). Germline V gives CDR1 SEHNR, CDR2 FQNEAQ (reference sequence). CDR3 size: 18 residues. Deletions cut 4 bases from V and 0 bases from J, with 16 bases between. CDR3 sequence: CASSSPRGRSSYNSPLHF. CDR3 in DNA: TGTGCCAGCAGCTCGCCCAGGGGTAGAAGCTCCTATAATTCACCCCTCCACTTT.

This chain links TRBV11-3 with TRBJ2-5, with D possibly TRBD1 on 6 matching bases. The CDR3 contains 15 residues. Trimming cost V 5 bases and J 6 bases, with 19 bases left between them. The germline V gene encodes CDR1 SGHNT and CDR2 YENEEA. The CDR3: CASSPNGGGAKTQYF. In nucleotides, the CDR3 is TGTGCCAGCAGCCCTAATGGGGGCGGAGCGAAGACCCAGTACTTC.

The genes are TRBV19 and TRBJ2-2, with TRBD1 matching over 11 bases. Unmatched junction bases numbered 7, after V lost 9 bases and J lost 4 bases. This CDR3 region has 15 residues. Germline V lookup: CDR1 LNHDA, CDR2 SQIVND (reference sequence). The CDR3 reads CASTGTGGLTGELFF. As DNA, the CDR3 is TGTGCCAGCACAGGGACAGGGGGACTCACCGGGGAGCTGTTTTTT.

The V and J genes are TRBV6-1 and TRBJ1-3; D gene ambiguous. From germline, CDR1 is MNHNS and CDR2 SASEGT. V lost 2 bases and J lost 0, with 17 bases in between. The length of the CDR3 is 18 residues. Here the CDR3 DNA reads TGTGCCAGCAGTGAATTTCACACCCTAGTCTCCTCTGGAAACACCATATATTTT. Translating gives CASSEFHTLVSSGNTIYF.

This rearrangement joins TRBV2 to TRBJ2-7, with D perhaps matching TRBD2 (7 bases). The CDR3 consists of 14 residues. The germline V gene has CDR1 SNHLY and CDR2 FYNNEI. Trimming took off 8 bases at V and 2 bases at J, with 16 bases between the two ends. The CDR3, as DNA: TGTGCCAGCGAAGGGGGGGGTTACCCCTACGAGCAGTACTTC. Encoded protein: CASEGGGYPYEQYF. Based on the CDR3 plus reference TRBV2 and TRBJ2-7, the full variable domain is EPEVTQTPSHQVTQMGQEVILRCVPISNHLYFYWYRQILGQKVEFLVSFYNNEISEKSEIFDDQFSVERPDGSNFTLKIRSTKLEDSAMYFCASEGGGYPYEQYFGPGTRLTVT.

The chain has TRBV6-6 and TRBJ1-5; tentatively, D is TRBD1 (5 bases). The CDR3 contains 15 residues. With 0 bases removed from V and 2 bases from J, the gap between germline ends came to 8 bases. Germline CDR1 and CDR2: MNHNY and SVGAGI (reference sequence). Here the CDR3 reads CASSYSKGGNQPQHF. The CDR3, as DNA: TGTGCCAGCAGTTACTCGAAAGGGGGCAATCAGCCCCAGCATTTT.

This rearrangement joins TRBV5-5 to TRBJ1-2; tentatively, D is TRBD1 (5 bases). Germline V gives CDR1 SGHKS, CDR2 YYEKEE (reference sequence). The CDR3 runs 14 residues. V was cut by 0 bases and J by 4 bases, with 10 bases left in between. In nucleotides, the CDR3 is TGTGCCAGCAGCTTGGTAGGCGGGGGCTATGGCTACACCTTC. It encodes CASSLVGGGYGYTF.

The J gene is TRBJ1-2, the V gene TRBV6-6; possibly TRBD1 for D (5 bases). V was trimmed by 0 bases and J by 3 bases, leaving 11 bases between them. Looked up from germline, CDR1 is MNHNY and CDR2 is SVGAGI (reference sequence). The CDR3 extends over 15 amino acids. The CDR3 DNA sequence: TGTGCCAGCAGTTACTCGAATCAGGGCTACTATGGCTACACCTTC. Its protein is CASSYSNQGYYGYTF.

This sequence joins TRBV3-1 (or the pseudogene TRBV3-2) and TRBJ2-5; 8 nucleotides match TRBD2. This CDR3 has 16 residues. The junction had 4 bases not matched to a gene; V was cut back by 1 base and J by 0 bases. Germline CDR1 is LGHDT and CDR2 is YNNKEL (reference sequence). The CDR3 sequence: CASSQVTSGYQETQYF. The CDR3 DNA sequence: TGTGCCAGCAGCCAAGTAACTAGCGGCTACCAAGAGACCCAGTACTTC.